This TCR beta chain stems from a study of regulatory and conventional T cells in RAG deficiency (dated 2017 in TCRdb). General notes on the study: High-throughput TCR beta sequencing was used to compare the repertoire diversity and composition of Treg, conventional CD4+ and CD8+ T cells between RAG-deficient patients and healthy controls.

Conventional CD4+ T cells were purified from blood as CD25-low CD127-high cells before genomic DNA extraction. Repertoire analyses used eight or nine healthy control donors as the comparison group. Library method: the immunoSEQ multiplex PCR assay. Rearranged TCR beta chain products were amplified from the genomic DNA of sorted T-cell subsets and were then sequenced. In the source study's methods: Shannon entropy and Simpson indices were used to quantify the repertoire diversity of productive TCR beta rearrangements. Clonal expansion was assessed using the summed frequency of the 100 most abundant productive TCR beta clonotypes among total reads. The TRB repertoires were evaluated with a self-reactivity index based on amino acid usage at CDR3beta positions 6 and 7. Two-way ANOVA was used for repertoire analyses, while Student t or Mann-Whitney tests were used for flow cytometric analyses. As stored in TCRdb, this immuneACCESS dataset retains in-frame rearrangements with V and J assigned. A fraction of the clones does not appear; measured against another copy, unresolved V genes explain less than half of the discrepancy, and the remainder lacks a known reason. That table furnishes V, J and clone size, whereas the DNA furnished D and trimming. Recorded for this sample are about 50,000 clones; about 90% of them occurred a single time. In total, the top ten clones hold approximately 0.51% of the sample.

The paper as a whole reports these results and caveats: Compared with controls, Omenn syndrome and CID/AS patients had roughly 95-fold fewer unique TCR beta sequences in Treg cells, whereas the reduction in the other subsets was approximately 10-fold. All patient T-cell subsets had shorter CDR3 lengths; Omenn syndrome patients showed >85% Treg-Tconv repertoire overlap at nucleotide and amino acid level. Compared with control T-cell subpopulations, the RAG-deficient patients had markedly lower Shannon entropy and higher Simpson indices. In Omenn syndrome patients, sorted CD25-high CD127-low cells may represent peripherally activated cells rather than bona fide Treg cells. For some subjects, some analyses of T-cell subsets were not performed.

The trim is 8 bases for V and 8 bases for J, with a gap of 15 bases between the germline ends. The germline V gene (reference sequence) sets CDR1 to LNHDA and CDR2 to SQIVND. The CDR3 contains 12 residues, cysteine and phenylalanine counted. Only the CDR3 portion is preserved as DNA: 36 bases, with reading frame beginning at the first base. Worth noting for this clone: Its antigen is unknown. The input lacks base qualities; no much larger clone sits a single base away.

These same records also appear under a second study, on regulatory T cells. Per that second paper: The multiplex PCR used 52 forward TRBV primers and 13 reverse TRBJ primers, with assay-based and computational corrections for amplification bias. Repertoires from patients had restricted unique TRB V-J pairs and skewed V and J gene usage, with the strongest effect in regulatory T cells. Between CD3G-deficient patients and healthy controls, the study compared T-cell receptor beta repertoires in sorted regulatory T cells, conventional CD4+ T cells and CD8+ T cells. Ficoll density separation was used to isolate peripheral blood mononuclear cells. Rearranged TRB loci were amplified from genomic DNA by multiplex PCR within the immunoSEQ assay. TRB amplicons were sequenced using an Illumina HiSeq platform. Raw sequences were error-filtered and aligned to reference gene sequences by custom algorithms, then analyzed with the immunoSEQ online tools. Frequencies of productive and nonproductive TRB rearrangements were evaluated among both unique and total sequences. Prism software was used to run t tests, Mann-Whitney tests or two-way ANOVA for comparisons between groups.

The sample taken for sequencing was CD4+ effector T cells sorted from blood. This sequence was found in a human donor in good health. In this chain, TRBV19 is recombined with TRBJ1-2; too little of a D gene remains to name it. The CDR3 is CASSLGARGYTF. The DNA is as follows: TGTGCCAGTTCCTTGGGAGCACGGGGCTACACCTTC.